The clone carrying this T cell receptor beta chain has only one observation. Antigen: not known. Those who donated were healthy HIV-negative adults, with no recent acute infections or vaccinations reported. The CD4+ fraction was divided into a CD45RA+ naive subset and a CD45RA-negative memory subset. This sample stems from a study of shared clonotypes between healthy human individuals. General observations from the study: Naive CD4 clonotypes were shared across a few donors at roughly 5%.

Here immunoSEQ multiplex PCR was the method, and the copy in TCRdb shows in-frame clones only, minus some. The sample lists under 1,100,000 clones, about 80% seen once, with around 0.6% in the top ten. V lost 0 bases, J lost 4 bases, and 7 bases lay in between. CDR3 length equals 14 residues. Germline V gene sequence: CDR1 MNHNS, CDR2 SASEGT. The source of this sequence is a man between 18 and 35 years old in good health. Some clones in this sample may be carry-over from other donors' samples. The chain uses TRBV6-1 and TRBJ1-5; D remains ambiguous. Sequencing used memory CD4+ T cells from PBMCs. Noted subset: CD45RA-negative fraction. The CDR3 reads CASSEAYMNQPQHF. The DNA of the CDR3 is TGTGCCAGCAGTGAAGCTTACATGAATCAGCCCCAGCATTTT.